This passage covers 26 T cell receptor beta chains from one sample sequenced in a study of T cell repertoires in cytomegalovirus infection. MiXCR, run by TCRdb on the reads, gives a single entry per CDR3 protein. The repertoire holds about 300,000 distinct CDR3 sequences, with about 9.2% as singletons. Sequences were obtained from PBMCs. The receptors were gathered from a human donor in good health (CMV status not recorded). Some clones in this sample may be carry-over from other donors' samples.

V is TRBV5-1 and J is TRBJ2-5; D is unresolved. Germline CDR1 is SGHRS and CDR2 is YFSETQ. The CDR3 has 17 residues. V shed 3 bases and J shed 3 bases, with 21 bases lying between them. CDR3 nucleotides: TGCGCCAGCAGCTGGGAACATCTATCCCCCGATGAAGAGACCCAGTACTTC. Translating it yields CASSWEHLSPDEETQYF.

Many counts were recorded for this clonotype. V is TRBV19 and J is TRBJ1-1, with 9 bases identical to TRBD1. With 5 bases clipped from V and 10 bases from J, the junction kept 8 bases outside the gene matches. The CDR3 has 13 residues. CDR1 is LNHDA and CDR2 is SQIVND in the germline V gene (reference sequence). CDR3 in amino acids: CASSLGQGHGAFF. For the CDR3, the DNA is TGTGCCAGTAGTTTGGGACAGGGACATGGAGCTTTCTTT.

This clonotype occurred a few times. This chain connects TRBV20-1 to TRBJ1-2, with D possibly being TRBD1 (5 bases). This CDR3 contains 16 residues. Trimming left V 5 bases short and J 4 bases short, with 23 bases between. Germline V gives CDR1 DFQATT, CDR2 SNEGSKA (reference sequence). The CDR3 DNA reads as TGCAGTGCTTACCACCCGGGACTTCCCGCCTTCTATGGCTACACCTTC. As protein: CSAYHPGLPAFYGYTF.

At least ten counts were recorded for this clonotype. This rearrangement joins TRBV18 to TRBJ2-1, with 11 bases fitting TRBD2. Germline CDR1 is KGHSH and CDR2 is LQKENI. CDR3 length equals 15 residues. Trimming removed 6 bases from V and 5 bases from J; junction bases left unmatched: 6. This chain's CDR3 is CASSGMTSGDNEQFF. The CDR3, as DNA: TGTGCCAGCTCCGGGATGACTAGCGGGGACAATGAGCAGTTCTTC.

Comments on this clonotype: Because the CDR3's place on the DNA is in doubt, the DNA is left out and the CDR3 is given as listed by TCRdb. This chain connects TRBV7-5 to TRBJ2-1; TRBD2, as called in the table, went unchecked against the DNA. TRBV7-5 is a listed pseudogene. The CDR3 is 17 residues long, counting both termini. CDR3 protein: CISVPVRLAGVRDEQFF.

This clonotype was seen many times. The chain couples TRBV20-1 to TRBJ2-7; TRBD1 matches at 8 bases. Trimming at V came to 1 base and at J to 2 bases, leaving 4 bases not matched to a gene. This CDR3 region has 14 residues. CDR1 is DFQATT and CDR2 is SNEGSKA in the germline V gene (reference sequence). Here the CDR3 reads CSARAGQDTYEQYF. DNA for the CDR3: TGCAGTGCTAGAGCGGGACAGGACACCTACGAGCAGTACTTC.

This clonotype was picked up many times. V and J are TRBV12-3 or TRBV12-4 and TRBJ1-4; D gene ambiguous. V lost 6 bases, J lost 8 bases, and 10 bases lay in between. CDR3 length: 12 residues. CDR3 bases: TGTGCCAGCAGGTTACTTGGCGAAAAACTGTTTTTT. Translated: CASRLLGEKLFF.

Ten or more counts support this clonotype. The V and J genes are TRBV7-8 and TRBJ1-2; D is possibly TRBD1 (5 bases). V was clipped by 6 bases and J by 0 bases, with 17 bases between them. Germline V CDR1 and CDR2: SGHVS, FQNEAQ. The CDR3 has 16 amino acids. The CDR3 nucleotides read TGTGCCAGCAGTTCCGGGGGTTTTACCCCTAACTATGGCTACACCTTC. This codes for CASSSGGFTPNYGYTF.

This clonotype appeared a few times. The rearrangement links TRBV20-1 to TRBJ2-7; 11 bases are a match to TRBD2. The CDR3 spans 16 residues. With V trimmed by 2 bases and J by 2 bases, 8 bases remained unmatched. Germline V gene data show CDR1 as DFQATT and CDR2 as SNEGSKA (reference sequence). CDR3 coding DNA: TGCAGTGCTAGATTGAAACTAGCGGGGGTTACCTACGAGCAGTACTTC. It yields the protein CSARLKLAGVTYEQYF.

This clonotype was picked up many times. The J gene is TRBJ2-7, the V gene TRBV7-3; 9 bases match TRBD1. The CDR3 has 13 amino acids. Trimming took 3 bases from V and 7 from J; bases not matched to a gene: 4. Germline CDR1 is SGHTA and CDR2 is FQGTGA. As DNA, the CDR3 is TGTGCCAGCAGCTTCACAGGGGGCCTGGAGCAGTACGTC. This translates into CASSFTGGLEQYV.

This clonotype was recorded a few times. The rearrangement joins TRBV25-1 to TRBJ2-2; TRBD2 agrees at 12 bases. This CDR3 is built from 19 residues. Germline values: CDR1 MGHDK, CDR2 SYGVNS. V lost 6 bases to trimming and J lost 6 bases; unmatched junction nucleotides: 17. The CDR3 coding sequence is TGTGCCAGCAGGGAAGGGCCGAGGCTAGCGGGGGGGCCGTCCGGGGAGCTGTTTTTT. Translated, it gives CASREGPRLAGGPSGELFF. The complete variable domain, with remaining parts taken from reference TRBV25-1 and TRBJ2-2, reads EADIYQTPRYLVIGTGKKITLECSQTMGHDKMYWYQQDPGMELHLIHYSYGVNSTEKGDLSSESTVSRIRTEHFPLTLESARPSHTSQYLCASREGPRLAGGPSGELFFGEGSRLTVL.

As concerns this clonotype: A read error may be the cause here, since a much bigger clone is one base away. The rearrangement uses TRBV6-2 or TRBV6-3 and TRBJ1-1; D not certain. V was trimmed by 6 bases and J by 3 bases, leaving 17 bases between them. Germline loops: CDR1 MNHEY, CDR2 SVGEGT. The CDR3 covers 15 residues. CDR3 sequence: CASSPLRLDDTEAFF. The CDR3 nucleotides are TGTGCCAGCAGCCCTCTCAGGTTAGATGACACTGAAGCTTTCTTT.

This clonotype was seen repeatedly, ten times or more. The chain combines TRBV28 with TRBJ2-5, with 7 bases fitting TRBD2. Looked up from germline, CDR1 is MDHEN and CDR2 is SYDVKM. Trimming took 7 bases from V and 5 from J; bases not matched to a gene: 4. The CDR3 totals 12 residues. The CDR3 here is CASTGGRETQYF. The DNA of the CDR3 is TGTGCCAGCACCGGGGGGAGGGAGACCCAGTACTTC.

This clonotype was detected only a few times. This chain connects TRBV28 to TRBJ1-1; D gene uncertain. This CDR3 is 14 amino acids long. Germline CDR1 and CDR2: MDHEN and SYDVKM. Deletions cut 7 bases from V and 0 bases from J, with 12 bases between. Here the CDR3 reads CASIPVMLNTEAFF. The CDR3 coding sequence is TGTGCCAGCATCCCGGTCATGTTGAACACTGAAGCTTTCTTT.

This clonotype has at least ten counts. The J gene is TRBJ2-7, the V gene TRBV6-6; D is uncertain. The CDR3 covers 17 residues. Germline lookup yields CDR1 MNHNY and CDR2 SVGAGI (reference sequence). Trimming removed 5 bases at V and 2 bases at J, with 22 bases between. CDR3 DNA sequence: TGTGCCAGCAGTACCACCTCAGCAGGCCTGGTCCCCTACGAGCAGTACTTC. It is translated as CASSTTSAGLVPYEQYF.

This clonotype was counted many times. The chain couples TRBV5-1 to TRBJ2-3, with 8 bases lining up with TRBD2. Trimming at V came to 0 bases and at J to 2 bases, leaving 11 bases not matched to a gene. This CDR3 has 18 amino acids. Germline V gene data show CDR1 as SGHRS and CDR2 as YFSETQ. The CDR3 here is CASSLGTGGRGSTDTQYF. CDR3 bases: TGCGCCAGCAGCTTGGGAACGGGGGGGCGTGGTTCCACAGATACGCAGTATTTT.

This clonotype was detected many times. In DNA, the CDR3 is TGTGCCAGCAGCGGGGAGGGGATTCGAGCAGCTGAAGCTTTCTTT. It translates to CASSGEGIRAAEAFF. The chain is built from TRBV2 and TRBJ1-1; a weak D match, TRBD1 (5 bases). The CDR3 runs 15 residues. CDR1 and CDR2 from the germline V gene are SNHLY and FYNNEI. Trimming removed 6 bases at V and 6 bases at J, with 20 bases between. Filled out from reference TRBV2 and TRBJ1-1, the complete variable domain reads EPEVTQTPSHQVTQMGQEVILRCVPISNHLYFYWYRQILGQKVEFLVSFYNNEISEKSEIFDDQFSVERPDGSNFTLKIRSTKLEDSAMYFCASSGEGIRAAEAFFGQGTRLTVV.

This clonotype was seen ten or more times. J is TRBJ1-2 and V is TRBV7-2; unclear D gene. The germline CDR1 and CDR2 sequences are SGHTA and FQGNSA. This CDR3 region has 14 residues. The V end was cut by 1 base, the J end by 3 bases, with 9 bases between. The CDR3 DNA is TGTGCCAGCAGCTTAGAGGGATCTTACTATGGCTACACCTTC. Encoded protein: CASSLEGSYYGYTF. Using reference TRBV7-2 and TRBJ1-2 for the parts outside the CDR3, the full variable domain is GAGVSQSPSNKVTEKGKDVELRCDPISGHTALYWYRQSLGQGLEFLIYFQGNSAPDKSGLPSDRFSAERTGGSVSTLTIQRTQQEDSAVYLCASSLEGSYYGYTFGSGTRLTVV.

The chain links TRBV20-1 to TRBJ1-4; TRBD1 matches at 7 bases. With 5 bases clipped from V and 7 bases from J, the junction kept 13 bases outside the gene matches. This CDR3 contains 15 residues. CDR1 and CDR2 from the germline V gene are DFQATT and SNEGSKA (reference sequence). The CDR3, as DNA: TGCAGTGCTTTACCTCCAGGCAGGGGGGTTGAAAAACTGTTTTTT. The encoded protein is CSALPPGRGVEKLFF.

The chain employs TRBV19 and TRBJ1-2, with D unresolved. The CDR3 contains 14 residues. The V and J ends lost 6 bases and 4 bases respectively, with 15 bases between them. The germline V gene encodes CDR1 LNHDA and CDR2 SQIVND (reference sequence). Here the CDR3 reads CASSPMGSAYGYTF. CDR3 nucleotide sequence: TGTGCCAGTAGCCCTATGGGTTCAGCCTATGGCTACACCTTC.

To note about this clonotype: Given a much more abundant clone one base away, this may be a read error. This rearrangement joins TRBV20-1 to TRBJ1-6; 7 bases map to TRBD1. From germline, CDR1 is DFQATT and CDR2 SNEGSKA (reference sequence). V dropped 4 bases and J dropped 6; count of bases not matched to a gene: 6. The CDR3 is made up of 14 amino acids. CDR3 residues: CSATRDSSNSPLHF. The CDR3 DNA follows: TGCAGTGCTACCAGGGACAGTTCTAATTCACCCCTCCACTTT.

This clonotype has a handful of counts. The chain couples TRBV4-2 to TRBJ1-1, with TRBD1 identical over 7 bases. V shed 9 bases, J shed 0 bases, and the junction held 10 bases outside the gene matches. From germline, CDR1 is LGHNA and CDR2 YNFKEQ. This CDR3 region has 15 residues. CDR3 DNA sequence: TGTGCCAGTCGACTCTCGGGACAGCTGAACACTGAAGCTTTCTTT. Translated: CASRLSGQLNTEAFF.

This clonotype was seen many times. This sequence joins TRBV7-2 and TRBJ1-2; D is unresolved. The CDR3 loop spans 11 amino acids. Germline V CDR1 and CDR2: SGHTA, FQGNSA. V was cut by 8 bases and J by 4 bases, with 8 bases left in between. For the CDR3, the DNA is TGTGCCAGCGGCGAGAGCTATGGCTACACCTTC. It is translated as CASGESYGYTF.

This clonotype was seen repeatedly, ten times or more. The CDR3, as DNA: TGTGCCAGCAGCTCTAACCGGGACGGTTACAATGAGCAGTTCTTC. This gives the protein CASSSNRDGYNEQFF. The chain carries TRBV7-9 and TRBJ2-1; D is tentatively TRBD1 or TRBD2 (5 bases each). The V end was cut by 4 bases, the J end by 4 bases, with 14 bases between. The CDR3 loop spans 15 amino acids. CDR1 is SEHNR and CDR2 is FQNEAQ in the germline V gene (reference sequence).

This clonotype was seen many times. V and J are TRBV7-9 and TRBJ2-5; D not certain. Trimming cost V 5 bases and J 5 bases, with 12 bases left between them. Looked up from germline, CDR1 is SEHNR and CDR2 is FQNEAQ (reference sequence). The CDR3 totals 13 residues. The CDR3 DNA reads TGTGCCAGCAGCCCCGATTCCTCGGAGACCCAGTACTTC. Translation gives CASSPDSSETQYF.

This clonotype was detected many times. The gene calls are TRBV7-8 and TRBJ2-1; weak D call: TRBD2 (6 bases). The CDR3 is 12 amino acids. Germline loops: CDR1 SGHVS, CDR2 FQNEAQ. Trimming removed 4 bases from V and 10 bases from J, with 11 bases in between. CDR3 coding DNA: TGTGCCAGCAGCTATTCTAGCGTAGAGCAGTTCTTC. Translated, it gives CASSYSSVEQFF.